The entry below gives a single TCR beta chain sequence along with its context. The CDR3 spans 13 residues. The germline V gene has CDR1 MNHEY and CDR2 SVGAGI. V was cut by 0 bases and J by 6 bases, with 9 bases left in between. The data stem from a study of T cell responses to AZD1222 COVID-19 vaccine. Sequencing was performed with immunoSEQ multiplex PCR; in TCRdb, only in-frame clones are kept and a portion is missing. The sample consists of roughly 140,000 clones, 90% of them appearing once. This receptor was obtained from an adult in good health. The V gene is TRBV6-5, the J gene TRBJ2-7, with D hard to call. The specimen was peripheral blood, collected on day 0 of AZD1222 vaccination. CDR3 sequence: CASSYSVISEQYF. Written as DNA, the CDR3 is TGTGCCAGCAGTTACTCCGTCATAAGCGAGCAGTACTTC.